Presented here are 23 T cell receptor beta chains from one specimen sequenced in a study of cytomegalovirus exposure and HLA in healthy donors. PCR employed 60 Vbeta and 13 Jbeta primers. TCRdb keeps only in-frame clones here, not all; method: immunoSEQ multiplex PCR. The repertoire includes approximately 180,000 clones, approximately 78% of them detected once, and around 1.7% sits in the top ten. The sequenced material came from PBMCs. Source of these receptors: a woman under 30 in good health and CMV-seronegative.

The chain couples TRBV5-1 to TRBJ1-1; 7 positions match TRBD1. Trimming at V came to 1 base and at J to 5 bases, leaving 14 bases not matched to a gene. Germline CDR1 is SGHRS and CDR2 is YFSETQ. The CDR3 has 17 amino acids. CDR3 DNA: TGCGCCAGCAGCTTGATAGGGGAAGGGGGCCCGTTTACTGAAGCTTTCTTT. Its protein is CASSLIGEGGPFTEAFF.

This clone showed up just a few times. V is TRBV27 and J is TRBJ2-7; D remains unclear. V was clipped by 6 bases and J by 1 base, with 10 bases between them. The CDR3 has 13 residues. In germline, CDR1 is MNHEY, CDR2 SMNVEV (reference sequence). The CDR3 loop is CASRRDISYEQYF. CDR3 nucleotide sequence: TGTGCCAGCAGAAGAGACATTTCCTACGAGCAGTACTTC.

The V call is TRBV27, the J call TRBJ1-1; 10 bases agree with TRBD1. CDR3 length equals 14 residues. V lost 6 bases to trimming and J lost 4 bases; unmatched junction nucleotides: 5. CDR1 is MNHEY, CDR2 SMNVEV, per germline (reference sequence). The CDR3, as DNA: TGTGCCAGCAGGCGACAGGGGGCGTTCACTGAAGCTTTCTTT. This encodes CASRRQGAFTEAFF.

A few counts support this clone. The chain carries TRBV5-1 and TRBJ1-1; maybe TRBD1 (5 bases). The germline gives CDR1 SGHRS, CDR2 YFSETQ. The length of the CDR3 is 14 residues. The ends were cut back, 0 bases at V and 3 bases at J, with 9 bases in the middle. The CDR3 nucleotides read TGCGCCAGCAGCTTGGGACAGAGTTACACTGAAGCTTTCTTT. Its protein product is CASSLGQSYTEAFF.

The gene calls are TRBV7-2 and TRBJ2-1; possible D gene TRBD2, 6 bases. The germline V and J ends were trimmed by 6 bases and 8 bases, with 20 bases remaining between them. Germline V gene data show CDR1 as SGHTA and CDR2 as FQGNSA. The CDR3 length is 15 residues. The CDR3 is CASRRPSIAVDEQFF. The DNA for the CDR3 is TGTGCCAGCAGACGACCTTCAATAGCGGTAGATGAGCAGTTCTTC.

The V and J genes are TRBV28 and TRBJ2-3; 10 positions match TRBD1. The CDR3 is 17 amino acids. CDR1 is MDHEN, CDR2 SYDVKM, per germline. V gave up 0 bases and J gave up 3 bases; unmatched junction bases: 6. The CDR3 nucleotides read TGTGCCAGCAGTTTATGGGGGACAGGGGTTGGGACAGATACGCAGTATTTT. It yields the protein CASSLWGTGVGTDTQYF. The entire variable domain, with the rest obtained from reference TRBV28 and TRBJ2-3, is as follows: DVKVTQSSRYLVKRTGEKVFLECVQDMDHENMFWYRQDPGLGLRLIYFSYDVKMKEKGDIPEGYSVSREKKERFSLILESASTNQTSMYLCASSLWGTGVGTDTQYFGPGTRLTVL.

The genes are TRBV14 and TRBJ2-3; perhaps TRBD2 as D (7 bases). CDR1 is SGHDN and CDR2 is FVKESK in the germline V gene. V gave up 1 base and J gave up 1 base, with 24 bases separating them. The CDR3 covers 20 residues. CDR3 bases: TGTGCCAGCAGCCAAGTGAGGGGGGGGCGGCCTAGCGGAGGCACAGATACGCAGTATTTT. Amino acid sequence: CASSQVRGGRPSGGTDTQYF.

The chain is built from TRBV25-1 and TRBJ2-1; no reliable D call. CDR1 is MGHDK, CDR2 SYGVNS, per germline. The CDR3 extends over 16 amino acids. V was pared by 0 bases and J by 8 bases, with 17 bases between. The CDR3 region has the DNA TGTGCCAGCAGTGAATATAACAGTCTGGTGTTCGATGAGCAGTTCTTC. Translation gives CASSEYNSLVFDEQFF.

The gene calls are TRBV27 and TRBJ2-7; 9 bases are a match to TRBD2. This CDR3 is built from 15 residues. Germline V CDR1 and CDR2: MNHEY, SMNVEV (reference sequence). Losses at the gene ends were 4 bases for V and 2 bases for J; bases not matched to a gene: 6. The CDR3 loop reads CASSSGLANPYEQYF. The CDR3 nucleotides read TGTGCCAGCAGTTCCGGACTAGCGAATCCCTACGAGCAGTACTTC.

V and J are TRBV29-1 and TRBJ2-2, with a possible D match to TRBD2 (6 bases). CDR1 and CDR2 from the germline V gene are SQVTM and ANQGSEA. V dropped 3 bases and J dropped 1 base, with 9 bases sitting between them. The CDR3 loop spans 14 amino acids. The CDR3 is CSVEGRENTGELFF. The CDR3, as DNA: TGCAGCGTTGAGGGGCGGGAGAACACCGGGGAGCTGTTTTTT.

The chain uses TRBV27 and TRBJ2-7, with 9 bases that match TRBD1. Germline trimming cut 5 bases from V and 10 bases from J; bases unmatched to any gene: 9. Germline CDR1 and CDR2: MNHEY and SMNVEV (reference sequence). CDR3 length: 13 amino acids. CDR3: CASSRMRTGAQYV. The CDR3 bases are TGTGCCAGCAGTCGGATGAGGACAGGGGCTCAGTACGTC.

This rearrangement joins TRBV6-1 to TRBJ1-5; TRBD1 might be the D (6 bases). Germline CDR1 and CDR2: MNHNS and SASEGT. Trimming cost V 6 bases and J 7 bases, with 13 bases left between them. The CDR3 has 13 residues. The CDR3 DNA reads TGTGCCAGCAGAGGGATAACAGGGCAGCCCCAGCATTTT. Translated, it gives CASRGITGQPQHF.

The chain is built from TRBV10-1 and TRBJ2-1, with a weak D call TRBD2 (5 bases). The V and J ends lost 4 bases and 8 bases respectively, with 15 bases between them. In germline, CDR1 is WNHNN, CDR2 SYGVQD (reference sequence). The CDR3 consists of 14 residues. The CDR3 region has the DNA TGCGCCAGCAGTGCCCGCGGGCCCCGGGATGAGCAGTTCTTC. Protein sequence: CASSARGPRDEQFF.

The gene calls are TRBV15 and TRBJ1-2, with D perhaps TRBD1 (6 bases). V was trimmed by 5 bases and J by 4 bases, leaving 17 bases between them. There are 15 residues in the CDR3. The germline V gene encodes CDR1 LNHNV and CDR2 YYDKDF (reference sequence). CDR3 nucleotide sequence: TGTGCCACCAGCCCTTACGGGGGGGCATCCTATGGCTACACCTTC. Protein sequence: CATSPYGGASYGYTF.

The J gene is TRBJ1-2, the V gene TRBV18; D is ambiguous. This CDR3 is 18 amino acids long. The germline gives CDR1 KGHSH, CDR2 LQKENI. Trimming removed 3 bases at V and 1 base at J, with 21 bases between. The CDR3 loop reads CASSPGRAGRGGNYGYTF. The CDR3 region has the DNA TGTGCCAGCTCACCCGGTAGGGCAGGCCGGGGAGGTAACTATGGCTACACCTTC.

The gene calls are TRBV2 and TRBJ1-6; 8 bases match TRBD1. The CDR3 spans 15 residues. Germline V lookup: CDR1 SNHLY, CDR2 FYNNEI. The CDR3 is CAGTGGSSYNSPLHF. As DNA, the CDR3 is TGTGCTGGGACAGGAGGCAGCTCCTATAATTCACCCCTCCACTTT.

The chain uses TRBV28 and TRBJ2-7; 9 bases are a match to TRBD1. Germline V lookup: CDR1 MDHEN, CDR2 SYDVKM. The ends lost 7 bases at V and 6 bases at J; junction bases unmatched: 10. This CDR3 is built from 14 residues. In DNA form, the CDR3 reads TGTGCCAGCACCGCTCCGGGACAGGGATCCGAGCAGTACTTC. Its translation: CASTAPGQGSEQYF. The full variable domain, its missing parts supplied by reference TRBV28 and TRBJ2-7, is DVKVTQSSRYLVKRTGEKVFLECVQDMDHENMFWYRQDPGLGLRLIYFSYDVKMKEKGDIPEGYSVSREKKERFSLILESASTNQTSMYLCASTAPGQGSEQYFGPGTRLTVT.

This chain links TRBV7-8 with TRBJ2-7; D unclear. From germline, CDR1 is SGHVS and CDR2 FQNEAQ. The length of the CDR3 is 14 residues. V was shortened by 2 bases and J by 6 bases, with 14 bases between the two germline ends. DNA for the CDR3: TGTGCCAGCAGCTTATCTCCTGACTTGACCGAGCAGTACGTC. The encoded protein is CASSLSPDLTEQYV.

The gene calls are TRBV7-6 and TRBJ1-5; D perhaps matches TRBD1 (5 bases). Germline loops: CDR1 SGHVS, CDR2 FNYEAQ. Trimming took 5 bases from V and 1 from J, leaving 15 bases between them. The CDR3 is 16 amino acids. Here the CDR3 DNA reads TGTGCCAGCAGCCAGGGCCAGGCCCGAAGCAATCAGCCCCAGCATTTT. Protein sequence: CASSQGQARSNQPQHF.

The V call is TRBV5-8, the J call TRBJ2-7; tentatively, D is TRBD1 (5 bases). Germline V lookup: CDR1 SGHTS, CDR2 YDEGEE. With 1 base removed from V and 4 bases from J, the gap between germline ends came to 15 bases. CDR3 length equals 15 residues. CDR3 residues: CASSLTQGLGYEQYV. For the CDR3, the DNA is TGTGCCAGCAGCTTGACCCAGGGCCTAGGATACGAGCAGTACGTC.

The chain joins TRBV6-5 to TRBJ1-2; tentative D call: TRBD1 (6 bases). CDR3 length: 16 residues. Germline CDR1 reads MNHEY; CDR2 reads SVGAGI. V was clipped by 2 bases and J by 6 bases, with 19 bases between them. The CDR3 here is CASSYGLRGAEDGYTF. The CDR3 DNA reads as TGTGCCAGCAGTTACGGTCTCAGGGGCGCGGAAGATGGCTACACCTTC.

This clone is a singleton in its sample. The chain recombines TRBV11-3 with TRBJ1-5; D uncertain. Between the trimmed V and J ends, which lost 3 bases and 5 bases, there was a span of 17 bases. The V gene's germline CDR1 is SGHNT and CDR2 YENEEA. The CDR3 consists of 16 residues. CDR3 residues: CASSFGPLTIDQPQHF. The CDR3 nucleotides read TGTGCCAGCAGCTTTGGCCCTCTGACTATCGATCAGCCCCAGCATTTT.

This clone showed up just once. This chain's CDR3 is CASSPGQISFGNTIYF. The DNA of the CDR3 is TGTGCCAGCAGCCCGGGACAAATCTCGTTCGGAAACACCATATATTTT. This chain joins TRBV9 and TRBJ1-3; D perhaps matches TRBD1 (6 bases). V was shortened by 4 bases and J by 4 bases, with 18 bases between the two germline ends. Germline V gene lookup returns CDR1 SGDLS and CDR2 YYNGEE. There are 16 residues in the CDR3. Drawing the rest from reference TRBV9 and TRBJ1-3, the complete variable domain is DSGVTQTPKHLITATGQRVTLRCSPRSGDLSVYWYQQSLDQGLQFLIQYYNGEERAKGNILERFSAQQFPDLHSELNLSSLELGDSALYFCASSPGQISFGNTIYFGEGSWLTVV.